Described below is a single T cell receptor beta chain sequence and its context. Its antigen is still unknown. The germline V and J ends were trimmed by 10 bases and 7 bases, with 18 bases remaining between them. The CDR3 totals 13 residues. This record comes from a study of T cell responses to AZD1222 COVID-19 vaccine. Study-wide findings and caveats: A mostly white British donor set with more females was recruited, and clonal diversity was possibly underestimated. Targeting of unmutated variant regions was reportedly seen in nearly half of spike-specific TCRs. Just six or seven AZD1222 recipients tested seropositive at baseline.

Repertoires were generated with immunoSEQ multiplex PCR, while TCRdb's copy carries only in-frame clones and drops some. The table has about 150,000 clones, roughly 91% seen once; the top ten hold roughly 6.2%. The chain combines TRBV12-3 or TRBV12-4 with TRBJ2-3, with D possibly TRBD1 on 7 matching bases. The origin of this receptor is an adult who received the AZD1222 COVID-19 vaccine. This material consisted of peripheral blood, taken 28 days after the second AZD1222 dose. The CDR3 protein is CANSGGGGNTQYF. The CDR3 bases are TGTGCCAACAGCGGAGGGGGCGGTAATACGCAGTATTTT.